This TCR beta chain was captured in a study of control samples from healthy donors and cancer patients. In its sample, this clone was seen once. Libraries were prepared by immunoSEQ multiplex PCR; TCRdb keeps only in-frame clonotypes and omits some of them. The sample has some 170,000 clones, approximately 94% seen once. This TCR was recovered from a man in his 60s with colorectal cancer. Sequenced material: PBMCs.

The CDR3 protein is CASSIRSGTRAEAFF. DNA for the CDR3: TGTGCCAGTAGTATACGGTCGGGGACAAGGGCTGAAGCTTTCTTT. V is TRBV19 and J is TRBJ1-1; weak D call: TRBD1 (6 bases). The CDR3 has 15 residues. The germline V gene encodes CDR1 LNHDA and CDR2 SQIVND (reference sequence). Trimming took 2 bases from V and 6 from J, leaving 16 bases between them.